This TCR beta chain derives from a study of T cell repertoires in cytomegalovirus infection. V was shortened by 6 bases and J by 7 bases, with 13 bases between the two germline ends. The CDR3 contains 13 residues. TCRdb re-called the reads through MiXCR, storing one row per CDR3 protein. The data show over 250,000 distinct CDR3 sequences, about 20% seen once. The table lists this clonotype with many counts. Its target is unknown. Sample: cultured PBMCs, taken from culture after CMV antigen stimulation. This chain joins TRBV12-3 or TRBV12-4 and TRBJ2-1; tentatively, D is TRBD1 (5 bases). The origin of this receptor is a human donor in good health (CMV status not recorded). Some clones in this sample may be carry-over from other donors' samples. In DNA, the CDR3 is TGTGCCAGCAGCCCGACAGTTTTGAATGAGCAGTTCTTC. Amino acids: CASSPTVLNEQFF.